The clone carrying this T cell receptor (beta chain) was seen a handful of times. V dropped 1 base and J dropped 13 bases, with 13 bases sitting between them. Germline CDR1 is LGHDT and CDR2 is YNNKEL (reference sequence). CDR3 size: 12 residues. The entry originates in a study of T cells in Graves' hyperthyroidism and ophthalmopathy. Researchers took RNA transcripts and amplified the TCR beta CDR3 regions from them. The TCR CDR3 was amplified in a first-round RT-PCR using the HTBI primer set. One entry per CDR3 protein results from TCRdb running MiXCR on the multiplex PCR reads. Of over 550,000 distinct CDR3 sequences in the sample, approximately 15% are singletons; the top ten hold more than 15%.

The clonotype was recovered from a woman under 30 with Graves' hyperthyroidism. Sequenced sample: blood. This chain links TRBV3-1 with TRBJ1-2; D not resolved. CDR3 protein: CASSQGNLGLTF. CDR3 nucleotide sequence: TGTGCCAGCAGCCAAGGTAATCTTGGACTCACCTTC.